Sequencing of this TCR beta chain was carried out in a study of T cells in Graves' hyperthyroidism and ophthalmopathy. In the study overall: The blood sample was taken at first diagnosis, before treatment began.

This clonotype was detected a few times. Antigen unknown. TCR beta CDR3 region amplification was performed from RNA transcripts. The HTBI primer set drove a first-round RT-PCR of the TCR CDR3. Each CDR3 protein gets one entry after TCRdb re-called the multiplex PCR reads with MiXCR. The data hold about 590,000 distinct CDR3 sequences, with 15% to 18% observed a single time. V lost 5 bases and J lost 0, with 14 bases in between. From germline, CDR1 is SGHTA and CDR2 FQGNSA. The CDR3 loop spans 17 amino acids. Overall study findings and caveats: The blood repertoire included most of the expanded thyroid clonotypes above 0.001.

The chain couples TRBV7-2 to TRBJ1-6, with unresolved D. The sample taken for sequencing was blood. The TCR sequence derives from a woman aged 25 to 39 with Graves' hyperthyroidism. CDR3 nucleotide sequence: TGTGCCAGCAGCGCAATCGCGGGGAGCTCCTATAATTCACCCCTCCACTTT. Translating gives CASSAIAGSSYNSPLHF.